This TCR beta chain emerged from a study of control samples from healthy donors and cancer patients. The method was immunoSEQ multiplex PCR; TCRdb's version includes in-frame clones alone and lacks a portion of them. In the table there are approximately 84,000 clones, almost 85% of which are singletons. CDR3 size: 13 residues. Germline V gives CDR1 SGHAT, CDR2 FQNNGV. Trimming removed 5 bases at V and 4 bases at J, with 11 bases between. This clone was seen a single time. The material sequenced was blood. The sequence was obtained from a woman aged 60-70 years in good health. The chain has TRBV11-2 and TRBJ1-2; possible D gene TRBD1, 6 bases. The DNA of the CDR3 is TGTGCCAGCAGCCGGGGACAAACCTATGGCTACACCTTC. Encoded protein: CASSRGQTYGYTF.